This T cell receptor beta chain was recovered during a study of OX40 agonist ivuxolimab in advanced cancers. Overall study context: Each patient was given ivuxolimab into a vein every 2 weeks, at 0.01 to 10 mg/kg. Study results and limitations: Among T cells, CD8+ cells averaged more expanded clones than CD4+ cells.

Blood got drawn at baseline, again on cycle 4 day 1, and then on cycle 7 day 1. Worth noting for this clone: Its antigen remains unidentified.

Germline trimming cut 5 bases from V and 2 bases from J; bases unmatched to any gene: 6. The CDR3 extends over 17 amino acids. Per the germline V gene, CDR1 is MNHEY and CDR2 is SMNVEV (reference sequence). Assay used: immunoSEQ multiplex PCR; TCRdb lists only in-frame clones, some missing. The sample includes 67,000 or so clones, roughly 86% seen only once; the top ten take around 1%. The chain uses TRBV27 and TRBJ2-1; 13 bases map to TRBD2. This specimen was CD4+ or CD8+ T cells sorted from blood, taken in a trial of the OX40 agonist ivuxolimab. This clonotype originated in an adult with an advanced solid tumor such as melanoma, head and neck, liver or kidney cancer. CDR3 residues: CASSKRGLAGTYNEQFF. The CDR3 DNA sequence: TGTGCCAGCAGTAAGAGGGGACTAGCGGGGACCTACAATGAGCAGTTCTTC.